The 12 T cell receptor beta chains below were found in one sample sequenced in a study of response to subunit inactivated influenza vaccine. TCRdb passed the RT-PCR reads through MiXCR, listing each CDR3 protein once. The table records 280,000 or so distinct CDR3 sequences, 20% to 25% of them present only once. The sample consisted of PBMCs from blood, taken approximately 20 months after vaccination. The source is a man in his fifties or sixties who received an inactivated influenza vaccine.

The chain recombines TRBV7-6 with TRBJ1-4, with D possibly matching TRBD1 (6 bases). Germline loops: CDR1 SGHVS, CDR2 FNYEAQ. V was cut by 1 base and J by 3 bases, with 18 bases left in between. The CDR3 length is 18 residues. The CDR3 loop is CASSLVAGEVGANEKLFF. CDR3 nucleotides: TGTGCCAGCAGCTTAGTGGCAGGGGAGGTTGGAGCTAATGAAAAACTGTTTTTT.

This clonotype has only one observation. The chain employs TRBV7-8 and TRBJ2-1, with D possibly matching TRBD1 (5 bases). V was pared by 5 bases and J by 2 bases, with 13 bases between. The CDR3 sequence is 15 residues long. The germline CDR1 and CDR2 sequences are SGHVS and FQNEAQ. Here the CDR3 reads CASSPWGRAYNEQFF. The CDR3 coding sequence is TGTGCCAGCAGCCCCTGGGGCAGGGCCTACAATGAGCAGTTCTTC.

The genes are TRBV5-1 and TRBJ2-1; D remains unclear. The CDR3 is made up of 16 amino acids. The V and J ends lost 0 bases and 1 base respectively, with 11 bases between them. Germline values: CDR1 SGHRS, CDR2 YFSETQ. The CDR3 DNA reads TGCGCCAGCAGCTTGGATTGGTCGTGGTCCTACAATGAGCAGTTCTTC. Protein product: CASSLDWSWSYNEQFF. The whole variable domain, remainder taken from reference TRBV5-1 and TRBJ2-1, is KAGVTQTPRYLIKTRGQQVTLSCSPISGHRSVSWYQQTPGQGLQFLFEYFSETQRNKGNFPGRFSGRQFSNSRSEMNVSTLELGDSALYLCASSLDWSWSYNEQFFGPGTRLTVL.

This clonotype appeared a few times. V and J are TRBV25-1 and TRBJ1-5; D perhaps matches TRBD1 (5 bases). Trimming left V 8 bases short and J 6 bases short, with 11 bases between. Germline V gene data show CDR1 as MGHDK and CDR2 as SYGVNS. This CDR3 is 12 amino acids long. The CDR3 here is CASGQGPQPQHF. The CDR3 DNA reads TGTGCCAGCGGGCAGGGACCTCAGCCCCAGCATTTT.

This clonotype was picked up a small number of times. The CDR3 region has the DNA TGCGCCAGCAGCCAAGGTTCCAGGGGGCGGGAGACCCAGTACTTC. It translates to CASSQGSRGRETQYF. The genes are TRBV4-3 and TRBJ2-5; TRBD1 matches at 8 bases. This CDR3 contains 15 residues. Unmatched junction bases numbered 6, after V lost 1 base and J lost 5 bases. Germline V gives CDR1 LGHNA, CDR2 YSLEER.

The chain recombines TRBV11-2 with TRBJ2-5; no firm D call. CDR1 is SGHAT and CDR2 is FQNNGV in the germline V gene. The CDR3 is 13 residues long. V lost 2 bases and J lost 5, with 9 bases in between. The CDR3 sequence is CASSLRHSETQYF. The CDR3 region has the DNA TGTGCCAGCAGCTTACGGCACTCGGAGACCCAGTACTTC. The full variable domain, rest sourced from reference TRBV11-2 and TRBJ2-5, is EAGVAQSPRYKIIEKRQSVAFWCNPISGHATLYWYQQILGQGPKLLIQFQNNGVVDDSQLPKDRFSAERLKGVDSTLKIQPAKLEDSAVYLCASSLRHSETQYFGPGTRLLVL.

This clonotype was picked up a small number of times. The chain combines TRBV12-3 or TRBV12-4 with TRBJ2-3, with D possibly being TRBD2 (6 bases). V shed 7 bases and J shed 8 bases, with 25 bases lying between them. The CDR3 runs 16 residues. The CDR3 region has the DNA TGTGCCAGCACCCCTGGTGGGGGGTATGCACAGAGTACGCAGTATTTT. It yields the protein CASTPGGGYAQSTQYF.

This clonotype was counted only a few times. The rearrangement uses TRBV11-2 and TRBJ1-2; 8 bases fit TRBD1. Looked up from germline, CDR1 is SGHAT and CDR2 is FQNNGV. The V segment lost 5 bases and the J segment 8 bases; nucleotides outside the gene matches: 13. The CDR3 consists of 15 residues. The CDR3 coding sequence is TGTGCCAGCAGCCGAAGGACAGGGAAGGATCAGGGCTACACCTTC. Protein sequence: CASSRRTGKDQGYTF.

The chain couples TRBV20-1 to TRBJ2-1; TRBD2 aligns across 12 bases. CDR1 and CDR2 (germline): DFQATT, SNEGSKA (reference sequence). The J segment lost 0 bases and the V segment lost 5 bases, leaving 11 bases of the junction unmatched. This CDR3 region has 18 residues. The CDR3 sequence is CSAPSGTSGPRSYNEQFF. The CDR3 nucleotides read TGCAGTGCTCCCTCCGGGACTAGCGGGCCCCGCTCCTACAATGAGCAGTTCTTC.

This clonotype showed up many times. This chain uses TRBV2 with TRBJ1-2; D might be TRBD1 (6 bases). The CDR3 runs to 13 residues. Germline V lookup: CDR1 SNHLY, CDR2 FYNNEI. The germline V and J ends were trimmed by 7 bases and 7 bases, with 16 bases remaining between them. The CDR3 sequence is CASTIRTEFGYTF. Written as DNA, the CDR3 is TGTGCCAGCACCATAAGGACAGAGTTTGGCTACACCTTC.

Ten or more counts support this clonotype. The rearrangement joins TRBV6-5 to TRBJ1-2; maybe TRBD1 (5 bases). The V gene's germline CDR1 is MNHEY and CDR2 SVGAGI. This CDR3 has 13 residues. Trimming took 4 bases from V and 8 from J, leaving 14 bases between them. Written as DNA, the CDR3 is TGTGCCAGCAGTTCCACGCGGGGCGGAGGCTACACCTTC. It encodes CASSSTRGGGYTF.

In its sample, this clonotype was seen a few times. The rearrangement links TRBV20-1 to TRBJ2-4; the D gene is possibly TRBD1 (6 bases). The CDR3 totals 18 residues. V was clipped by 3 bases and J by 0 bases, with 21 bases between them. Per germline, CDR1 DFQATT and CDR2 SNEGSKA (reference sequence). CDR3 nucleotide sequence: TGCAGTGCTAGCGCCTACGGGACACCCTCTATAGCCAAAAACATTCAGTACTTC. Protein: CSASAYGTPSIAKNIQYF.